The TCR beta chain under discussion was sequenced for a study of human T cells and chemical hapten exposure. Study as a whole: Sensitization was performed using 2% DPC on an approximately 2 cm by approximately 2 cm upper inner arm skin site. Points from the study as a whole: With DPC sensitization, TCRs exceeding 1 in 1000 frequency showed no change. Among expanded TCRs, significantly more large CDR3 similarity clusters formed than among controls.

Concerning this clonotype: What it recognizes is unknown.

Time point described: patch test 3, about 24 weeks after DPC sensitization. Treatment defined: therapeutic diphenylcyclopropenone sensitization with weekly scalp DPC. At patch-test visits, sampling came before the patch test. Germline trimming cut 5 bases from V and 3 bases from J; bases unmatched to any gene: 5. The germline gives CDR1 SGHVS, CDR2 FNYEAQ. This CDR3 has 15 residues. TCRdb passed the RACE reads through MiXCR, listing each CDR3 protein once. The repertoire holds about 190,000 distinct CDR3 sequences, around a quarter seen once, with roughly 2.4% in the top ten. The V gene is TRBV7-6, the J gene TRBJ2-2; 8 nucleotides line up with TRBD1. The TCR sequence derives from a woman aged 40 to 55 with alopecia areata. Some clones in this sample may be carry-over from other donors' samples. The specimen comprised whole blood, sampled in connection with sensitization to the hapten diphenylcyclopropenone (DPC). Written as DNA, the CDR3 is TGTGCCAGCAGCCCGGGACAGGACCACACCGGGGAGCTGTTTTTT. It encodes CASSPGQDHTGELFF. Full variable domain (missing parts from reference TRBV7-6 and TRBJ2-2): GAGVSQSPRYKVTKRGQDVALRCDPISGHVSLYWYRQALGQGPEFLTYFNYEAQQDKSGLPNDRFSAERPEGSISTLTIQRTEQRDSAMYRCASSPGQDHTGELFFGEGSRLTVL.